The clone carrying this T cell receptor beta chain appeared a few times. Original methodology: Reference gene primers were amplified, and this amplification served to estimate nucleated cell counts. Here immunoSEQ multiplex PCR was the method, and the copy in TCRdb shows in-frame clones only, minus some. V and J calls and clone size come straight from that table; D and trimming were deduced from the DNA. This table has approximately 250,000 clones, approximately 86% appearing once. This entry comes from a study of blood T cell repertoires in COVID-19. Background on the study: Acute-phase and convalescent COVID-19 samples originated in the United States, Italy and Spain. Nucleic acid was either cDNA or gDNA, and it came from T cells, B-cell-depleted T cells, or PBMCs.

This sequence was found in a man aged 35-49 years with active or convalescent COVID-19. Sample: peripheral blood.

The CDR3 is CASSQVLREQYF. As DNA, the CDR3 is TGTGCCAGCAGCCAAGTCCTCAGGGAGCAGTACTTC. The chain links TRBV3-1 (or the pseudogene TRBV3-2) to TRBJ2-7; D gene ambiguous. CDR1 is LGHDT, CDR2 YNNKEL, per germline (reference sequence). CDR3 size: 12 residues. Trimming cost V 1 base and J 7 bases, with 8 bases left between them.